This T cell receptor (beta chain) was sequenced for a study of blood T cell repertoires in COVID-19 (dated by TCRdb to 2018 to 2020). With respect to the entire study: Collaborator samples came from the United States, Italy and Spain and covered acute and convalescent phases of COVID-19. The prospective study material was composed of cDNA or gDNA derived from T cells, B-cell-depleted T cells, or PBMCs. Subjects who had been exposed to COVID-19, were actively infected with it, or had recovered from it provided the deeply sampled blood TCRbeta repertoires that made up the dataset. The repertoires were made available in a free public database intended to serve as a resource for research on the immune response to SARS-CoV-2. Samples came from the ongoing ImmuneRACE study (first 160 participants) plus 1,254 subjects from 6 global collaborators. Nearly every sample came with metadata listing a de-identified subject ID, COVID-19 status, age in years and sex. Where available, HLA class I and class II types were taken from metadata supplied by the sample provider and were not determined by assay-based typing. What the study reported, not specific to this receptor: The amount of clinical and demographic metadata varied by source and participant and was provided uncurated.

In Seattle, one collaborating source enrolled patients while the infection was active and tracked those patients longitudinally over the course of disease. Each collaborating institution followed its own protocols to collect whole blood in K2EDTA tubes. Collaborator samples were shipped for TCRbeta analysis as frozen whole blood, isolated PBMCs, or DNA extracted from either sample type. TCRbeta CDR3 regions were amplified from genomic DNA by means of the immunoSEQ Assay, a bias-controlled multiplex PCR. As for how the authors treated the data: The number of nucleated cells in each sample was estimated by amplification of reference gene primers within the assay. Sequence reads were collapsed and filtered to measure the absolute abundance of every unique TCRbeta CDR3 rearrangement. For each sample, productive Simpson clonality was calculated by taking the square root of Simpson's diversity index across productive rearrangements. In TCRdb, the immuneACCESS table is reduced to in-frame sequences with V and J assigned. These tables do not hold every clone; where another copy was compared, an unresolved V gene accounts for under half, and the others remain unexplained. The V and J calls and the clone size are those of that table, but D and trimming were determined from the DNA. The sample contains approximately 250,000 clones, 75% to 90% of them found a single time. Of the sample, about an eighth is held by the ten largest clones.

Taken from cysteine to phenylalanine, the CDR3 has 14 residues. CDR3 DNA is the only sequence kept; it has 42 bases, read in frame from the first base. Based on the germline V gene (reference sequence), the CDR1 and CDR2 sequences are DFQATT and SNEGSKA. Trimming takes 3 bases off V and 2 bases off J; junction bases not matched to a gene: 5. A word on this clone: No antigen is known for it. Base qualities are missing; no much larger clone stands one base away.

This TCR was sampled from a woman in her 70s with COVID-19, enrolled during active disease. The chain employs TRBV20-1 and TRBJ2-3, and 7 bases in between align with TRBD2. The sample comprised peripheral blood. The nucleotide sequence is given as TGCAGTGCTAGTGGGACTACAAACACAGATACGCAGTATTTT. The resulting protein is CSASGTTNTDTQYF.